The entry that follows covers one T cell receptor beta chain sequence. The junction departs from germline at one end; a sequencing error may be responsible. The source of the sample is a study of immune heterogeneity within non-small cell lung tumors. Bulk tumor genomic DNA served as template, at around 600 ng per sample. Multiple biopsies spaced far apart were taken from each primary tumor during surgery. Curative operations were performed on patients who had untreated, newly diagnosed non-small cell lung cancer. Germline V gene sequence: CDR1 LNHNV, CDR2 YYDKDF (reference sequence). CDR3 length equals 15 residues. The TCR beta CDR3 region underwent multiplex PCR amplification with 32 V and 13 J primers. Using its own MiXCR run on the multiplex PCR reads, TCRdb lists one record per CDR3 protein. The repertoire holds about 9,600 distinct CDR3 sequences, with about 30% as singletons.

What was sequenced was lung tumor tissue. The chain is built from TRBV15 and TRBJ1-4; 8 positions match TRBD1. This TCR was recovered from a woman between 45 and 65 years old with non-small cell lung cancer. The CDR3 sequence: CVTSTRQGTVEKLFF. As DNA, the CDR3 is TGTGTCACCAGCACCAGACAGGGGACGGTTGAAAAACTGTTTTTT.